The T cell receptor (beta chain) described here comes from a study of T-cell reconstitution after alpha-beta-depleted transplantation in children. The library targeted TCRbeta and was prepared with unique molecular identifiers. TCRdb independently ran MiXCR on the PCR reads; one entry per CDR3 protein. In the table there are about 500,000 distinct CDR3 sequences, around a third of which are singletons. Germline V CDR1 and CDR2: SQVTM, ANQGSEA. The CDR3 consists of 12 residues. Trimming shortened V by 3 bases and J by 4 bases, and 7 bases separated the two germline ends. The TCR sequence derives from a human donor who donated a stem cell graft to a child with aplastic anemia. The source was PBMCs from the stem cell graft donor, collected from the stem cell graft. The J gene is TRBJ2-1, the V gene TRBV29-1; the D is unclear. The CDR3 loop reads CSVDSIYNEQFF. DNA for the CDR3: TGCAGCGTTGATTCGATTTACAATGAGCAGTTCTTC.